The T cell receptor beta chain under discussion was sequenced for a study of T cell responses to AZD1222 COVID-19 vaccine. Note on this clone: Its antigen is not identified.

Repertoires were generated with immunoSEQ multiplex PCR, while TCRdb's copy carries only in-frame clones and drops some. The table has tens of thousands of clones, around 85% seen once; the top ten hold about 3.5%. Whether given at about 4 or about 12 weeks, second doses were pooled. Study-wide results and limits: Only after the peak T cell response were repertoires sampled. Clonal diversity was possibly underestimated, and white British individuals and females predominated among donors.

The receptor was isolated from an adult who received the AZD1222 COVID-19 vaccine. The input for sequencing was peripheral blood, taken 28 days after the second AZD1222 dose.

The CDR3 DNA reads as TGTGCCAGCAGCCAGGGGACTAGCGGGAGGAATGAGCAGTTCTTC. Its translation: CASSQGTSGRNEQFF. The rearrangement joins TRBV4-2 to TRBJ2-1, with 15 bases lining up with TRBD2. Germline CDR1 and CDR2: LGHNA and YNFKEQ. CDR3 length: 15 residues. Trimming took 3 bases from V and 7 from J; bases not matched to a gene: 1.